The 27 T cell receptor beta chains presented below share a single source sample, sequenced in a study of T cell repertoires in cytomegalovirus infection. Via MiXCR, TCRdb re-called the reads, giving one row per CDR3 protein. The table lists about 830,000 distinct CDR3 sequences, 30% to 35% of them singletons. No cognate antigen is known for these TCRs. The source material was cultured CD8+ T cells from PBMCs, sampled from culture after CMV antigen stimulation. Receptor source: a human donor in good health (CMV status not recorded). Some clones in this sample may be carry-over from other donors' samples.

The rearrangement joins TRBV7-3 to TRBJ2-7, with 7 bases aligning to TRBD1. Germline CDR1 SGHTA, CDR2 FQGTGA. V lost 0 bases and J lost 5; bases outside the gene matches: 7. The CDR3 runs 15 residues. Here the CDR3 reads CASSLTRQGKHEQYV. DNA for the CDR3: TGTGCCAGCAGCTTAACCCGACAGGGCAAACACGAGCAGTACGTC.

V usage is TRBV14 and J usage is TRBJ2-3, with D unclear. CDR3 size: 15 residues. The V end was cut by 4 bases, the J end by 1 base, with 12 bases between. CDR1 and CDR2 (germline): SGHDN, FVKESK. CDR3 DNA: TGTGCCAGCAGCCCCCGGGTTTGGGGCACAGATACGCAGTATTTT. Protein: CASSPRVWGTDTQYF.

V and J are TRBV7-8 and TRBJ2-7; 10 bases align to TRBD1. This CDR3 region has 15 residues. V trimming: 3 bases; J trimming: 3 bases; junction bases outside the gene matches: 5. CDR1 SGHVS and CDR2 FQNEAQ come from the germline V gene. The CDR3 DNA is TGTGCCAGCAGCTTCGGGACAGGGGCGTTCTACGAGCAGTACTTC. Protein: CASSFGTGAFYEQYF.

The CDR3 region has the DNA TGTGCCAGCAGCTCATTTCAAGGGATTCCGGGCACCGGGGAGCTGTTTTTT. Translated, it gives CASSSFQGIPGTGELFF. The V call is TRBV7-6, the J call TRBJ2-2; D not certain. The CDR3 covers 17 residues. V lost 4 bases and J 4 bases, leaving 19 bases between the germline ends. Per germline, CDR1 SGHVS and CDR2 FNYEAQ.

The chain carries TRBV4-2 and TRBJ1-4; D call uncertain. The CDR3 runs to 15 residues. From germline, CDR1 is LGHNA and CDR2 YNFKEQ. The V gene lost 4 bases and the J gene lost 8 bases, with 17 bases spanning the gap. The CDR3 DNA is TGTGCCAGCAGCCCGAGTCTGGGAGAGGGAGAAAAACTGTTTTTT. This sequence encodes CASSPSLGEGEKLFF.

J is TRBJ1-1 and V is TRBV10-3, with a possible D match to TRBD1 (6 bases). Trimming stripped 6 bases from V and 1 base from J, with 21 bases between. Germline CDR1 ENHRY, CDR2 SYGVKD. This CDR3 is 17 amino acids long. The CDR3 coding sequence is TGTGCCATCAGGCTTTCGCCGAGGGGGGGAGGGAACACTGAAGCTTTCTTT. This sequence encodes CAIRLSPRGGGNTEAFF.

The genes are TRBV4-1 and TRBJ1-2; D gene ambiguous. CDR3 length: 13 residues. Trimming pared 0 bases from V and 7 bases from J, leaving 9 bases between. Germline values: CDR1 MGHRA, CDR2 YSYEKL. DNA of the CDR3: TGCGCCAGCAGCCAAGAATCACAGTTTGGCTACACCTTC. This gives the protein CASSQESQFGYTF.

As to this clonotype: A read error may account for a junction end that differs from germline. The J gene is TRBJ2-7, the V gene TRBV5-4, with 9 bases that match TRBD1. Germline V gene lookup returns CDR1 SGHNT and CDR2 YYREEE (reference sequence). This CDR3 comprises 14 residues. In nucleotides, the CDR3 is TGTGCCAACAGCATGGGACAGGGAGCCTACGAGCAGTACTTC. Protein: CANSMGQGAYEQYF.

This clonotype was observed a few times. The rearrangement joins TRBV7-9 to TRBJ2-7; no firm D call. The CDR3 is 15 residues long. Germline V gives CDR1 SEHNR, CDR2 FQNEAQ (reference sequence). Deletions cut 4 bases from V and 0 bases from J, with 13 bases between. CDR3 coding DNA: TGTGCCAGCAGCTCGCAAGGTTCTAGCTCCTACGAGCAGTACTTC. Translation: CASSSQGSSSYEQYF.

In this sample, this clonotype turned up a few times. V usage is TRBV5-1 and J usage is TRBJ1-2, with 9 bases fitting TRBD1. The J segment lost 4 bases and the V segment lost 0 bases, leaving 4 bases of the junction unmatched. This CDR3 has 15 amino acids. Germline assignment: CDR1 SGHRS and CDR2 YFSETQ. CDR3: CASSLGDRAPYGYTF. The CDR3 coding sequence is TGCGCCAGCAGCTTGGGGGACAGGGCCCCCTATGGCTACACCTTC.

This clonotype came up a few times. The chain couples TRBV6-5 to TRBJ1-1; TRBD1 agrees at 7 bases. J gave up 1 base and V 0 bases, and 5 bases lay outside the gene matches. This CDR3 contains 16 residues. Germline V gene sequence: CDR1 MNHEY, CDR2 SVGAGI. The DNA for the CDR3 is TGTGCCAGCAGTTACTCGGTTGACAGGGCGAACACTGAAGCTTTCTTT. This translates into CASSYSVDRANTEAFF.

This clonotype was counted ten times or more. This chain joins TRBV12-3 or TRBV12-4 and TRBJ2-1; TRBD2 agrees at 13 bases. CDR3 length: 16 residues. Unmatched junction bases numbered 7, after V lost 4 bases and J lost 7 bases. The CDR3 nucleotides are TGTGCCAGCAGTTCGCCGCGACTAGCGGGGGGAAATGAGCAGTTCTTC. Translating gives CASSSPRLAGGNEQFF.

The table lists this clonotype with a few counts. V gene TRBV27 combines with J gene TRBJ2-7, with D possibly being TRBD1 (6 bases). This CDR3 is built from 12 residues. Germline CDR1 reads MNHEY; CDR2 reads SMNVEV (reference sequence). Trimming removed 5 bases at V and 3 bases at J, with 8 bases between. For the CDR3, the DNA is TGTGCCAGCAGTGACAGGTTCTACGAGCAGTACTTC. It specifies CASSDRFYEQYF.

This clonotype was seen a few times. The chain has TRBV20-1 and TRBJ1-5; D unclear. Germline loops: CDR1 DFQATT, CDR2 SNEGSKA (reference sequence). Trimming removed 0 bases at V and 0 bases at J, with 12 bases between. The CDR3 sequence is 16 residues long. The CDR3 sequence is CSARDPDTASNQPQHF. CDR3 bases: TGCAGTGCTAGAGATCCCGATACGGCTAGCAATCAGCCCCAGCATTTT.

The V call is TRBV4-1, the J call TRBJ1-1; weak D call: TRBD1 (6 bases). Trimming stripped 8 bases from V and 5 bases from J, with 21 bases between. Per germline, CDR1 MGHRA and CDR2 YSYEKL. This CDR3 is built from 15 residues. The CDR3 region has the DNA TGCGCCAGCGAGGGGCAAAGGGGGAAAGGGACTGAAGCTTTCTTT. Amino acid sequence: CASEGQRGKGTEAFF.

This clonotype was observed a handful of times. One end of the junction does not line up with germline, which may come from a read error. The V call is TRBV15, the J call TRBJ2-1; either TRBD1 or TRBD2 may fit D (7 bases each). Per the germline V gene, CDR1 is LNHNV and CDR2 is YYDKDF (reference sequence). CDR3 length: 16 residues. The CDR3 nucleotides read TGTGCCACCAGCAGTGACAGGGACTATTCCTCCAATGAGCAGTTCTTC. Protein product: CATSSDRDYSSNEQFF.

The sample holds a few counts of this clonotype. V usage is TRBV24-1 and J usage is TRBJ2-3; perhaps D is TRBD1 or TRBD2 (5 bases each). The germline V gene encodes CDR1 KGHDR and CDR2 SFDVKD. This CDR3 is built from 16 residues. Deletions cut 0 bases from V and 1 base from J, with 10 bases between. CDR3 nucleotides: TGTGCCACCAGTGATTTGGAGGGGTATGGCACAGATACGCAGTATTTT. This translates into CATSDLEGYGTDTQYF.

This clonotype was counted between two and nine times. The V and J genes are TRBV7-8 and TRBJ2-5, with TRBD2 identical over 7 bases. Germline values: CDR1 SGHVS, CDR2 FQNEAQ. V dropped 2 bases and J dropped 4; count of bases not matched to a gene: 16. The CDR3 consists of 18 residues. Written as DNA, the CDR3 is TGTGCCAGCAGCTTACAAGCGGGGAAGGACTCCGGCCGAGAGACCCAGTACTTC. Translating gives CASSLQAGKDSGRETQYF.

This clonotype appeared a few times. V usage is TRBV12-3 or TRBV12-4 and J usage is TRBJ2-1; 11 bases map to TRBD1. The CDR3 consists of 19 residues. V trimming: 6 bases; J trimming: 4 bases; junction bases outside the gene matches: 17. CDR3 coding DNA: TGTGCCAGCAGCACAGGACTTGGACAGGGGGCAATAGGATACAATGAGCAGTTCTTC. This codes for CASSTGLGQGAIGYNEQFF.

The chain joins TRBV28 to TRBJ1-2; weak D call: TRBD1 (5 bases). Germline CDR1 reads MDHEN; CDR2 reads SYDVKM. V lost 4 bases and J 2 bases, leaving 11 bases between the germline ends. The CDR3 extends over 14 amino acids. This CDR3 reads CASSSKGRNYGYTF. CDR3 DNA: TGTGCCAGCAGTTCCAAGGGACGGAACTATGGCTACACCTTC.

The chain is built from TRBV6-5 and TRBJ2-7, with a weak D call TRBD2 (6 bases). The germline V gene encodes CDR1 MNHEY and CDR2 SVGAGI. V dropped 0 bases and J dropped 4 bases, with 13 bases sitting between them. This CDR3 spans 15 amino acids. The CDR3 loop is CASSYSAGPSYEQYV. The CDR3 coding sequence is TGTGCCAGCAGTTACTCGGCGGGACCCTCGTACGAGCAGTACGTC.

This clonotype was found a few times. V usage is TRBV7-9 and J usage is TRBJ1-2; the D is unclear. The CDR3 is 16 amino acids. The V gene's germline CDR1 is SEHNR and CDR2 FQNEAQ (reference sequence). V lost 1 base, J lost 6 bases, and 18 bases lay in between. The CDR3 nucleotides are TGTGCCAGCAGCTTAGGAAAGGCAGCCGTTCCTCATGGCTACACCTTC. This codes for CASSLGKAAVPHGYTF. The full variable domain, completed using reference TRBV7-9 and TRBJ1-2, is DTGVSQNPRHKITKRGQNVTFRCDPISEHNRLYWYRQTLGQGPEFLTYFQNEAQLEKSRLLSDRFSAERPKGSFSTLEIQRTEQGDSAMYLCASSLGKAAVPHGYTFGSGTRLTVV.

The V and J genes are TRBV27 and TRBJ2-3; the match to TRBD1 covers 7 bases. This CDR3 is built from 16 residues. Trimming took 0 bases from V and 5 from J; bases not matched to a gene: 8. The germline CDR1 and CDR2 sequences are MNHEY and SMNVEV (reference sequence). The CDR3 nucleotides are TGTGCCAGCAGTTTATCAGGGGGCGCTTTCAGAGATACGCAGTATTTT. Translation: CASSLSGGAFRDTQYF.

The rearrangement links TRBV6-2 or TRBV6-3 to TRBJ2-2; 8 bases match TRBD2. V trimming: 2 bases; J trimming: 6 bases; junction bases outside the gene matches: 5. This CDR3 region has 15 residues. Per the germline V gene, CDR1 is MNHEY and CDR2 is SVGEGT. CDR3 sequence (DNA): TGTGCCAGCAGTTACGGACGGGGGGGGTCCGGGGAGCTGTTTTTT. As protein: CASSYGRGGSGELFF.

The V and J genes are TRBV6-6 and TRBJ1-2; D may be TRBD1 (5 bases). This CDR3 contains 13 residues. Germline CDR1 reads MNHNY; CDR2 reads SVGAGI (reference sequence). The ends were cut back, 11 bases at V and 2 bases at J, with 15 bases in the middle. CDR3 residues: CAVGWGNNYGYTF. The CDR3 DNA reads TGTGCCGTAGGGTGGGGGAACAACTATGGCTACACCTTC.

The rearrangement links TRBV19 to TRBJ2-7; D ambiguous. CDR3 length: 14 residues. Looked up from germline, CDR1 is LNHDA and CDR2 is SQIVND (reference sequence). V was clipped by 5 bases and J by 0 bases, with 11 bases between them. CDR3 protein: CASSSDLSSYEQYF. As DNA, the CDR3 is TGTGCCAGTAGTTCCGACCTCAGCTCCTACGAGCAGTACTTC.

The sample holds many counts of this clonotype. J is TRBJ1-2 and V is TRBV7-6; the D gene is possibly TRBD1 (6 bases). The CDR3 sequence is 15 residues long. The V end was cut by 1 base, the J end by 4 bases, with 13 bases between. Germline CDR1 and CDR2: SGHVS and FNYEAQ. The CDR3 spells CASSLGGGLTYGYTF. DNA of the CDR3: TGTGCCAGCAGCTTAGGCGGGGGGCTTACCTATGGCTACACCTTC.